This T cell receptor (beta chain) was retrieved from a study of T cell responses to AZD1222 COVID-19 vaccine. Whole-study results and caveats: The study found Spike-specific TCR breadth and depth rose after two AZD1222 doses. Clonal diversity may have been underestimated, and the donors were mostly white British, with more females than males. The study reported that nearly half of spike-specific TCRs target unmutated variant regions.

TCRdb's copy holds only in-frame clones and misses some; the assay was immunoSEQ multiplex PCR. In the table there are around 96,000 clones, roughly 86% of which are singletons. With 4 bases clipped from V and 2 bases from J, the junction kept 6 bases outside the gene matches. Per the germline V gene, CDR1 is SGDLS and CDR2 is YYNGEE. This CDR3 is 15 amino acids long. Regarding this clone: No antigen is known for it.

This material consisted of peripheral blood, taken 28 days after the second AZD1222 dose. This sequence was found in an adult who received the AZD1222 COVID-19 vaccine. This sequence joins TRBV9 and TRBJ1-3, with 7 bases fitting TRBD1. CDR3 in DNA: TGTGCCAGCAGCTCGCAGGGGGTCCCTGGAAACACCATATATTTT. It specifies CASSSQGVPGNTIYF.